The rows below give T cell receptor beta chains drawn from one sample of a study of cytomegalovirus exposure and HLA in healthy donors. Data came from immunoSEQ multiplex PCR; TCRdb stores just in-frame clones and leaves some out. The repertoire has some 160,000 clones, approximately 82% of them found once; the top ten carry more than 1.3%. The sample consisted of PBMCs. The receptors were sampled from a male donor in good health and CMV-seronegative. CDR3s include the opening cysteine and the closing phenylalanine or tryptophan. The order of the fields is CDR3 protein, CDR3 DNA, D gene, J gene, CDR3 length, clone size, V gene. A D gene is named only where the DNA matches it firmly. A clone size is listed for some rows: how often the clone was seen (once, few, many), or a class if it is expanded.

cdr3_aa: CAWTTAIAYEQYF
cdr3_nt: TGTGCCTGGACGACAGCGATCGCCTACGAGCAGTACTTC
d_call: NA
j_call: TRBJ2-7
cdr3_length: 13
clone_size: NA
v_call: TRBV30

cdr3_aa: CASGFITGGSTEAFF
cdr3_nt: TGTGCTAGTGGTTTCATCACAGGCGGGAGCACTGAAGCTTTCTTT
d_call: NA
j_call: TRBJ1-1
cdr3_length: 15
clone_size: NA
v_call: TRBV12-5

cdr3_aa: CASSSPGTVYGYTF
cdr3_nt: TGTGCCAGCAGCTCCCCCGGGACAGTCTATGGCTACACCTTC
d_call: TRBD1
j_call: TRBJ1-2
cdr3_length: 14
clone_size: NA
v_call: TRBV9

cdr3_aa: CASSGRDSSYNEQFF
cdr3_nt: TGTGCCAGCAGCGGCCGGGACTCTAGTTACAATGAGCAGTTCTTC
d_call: NA
j_call: TRBJ2-1
cdr3_length: 15
clone_size: NA
v_call: TRBV9

cdr3_aa: CASSPQQGVNEQFF
cdr3_nt: TGTGCCAGCAGCCCTCAACAGGGGGTAAATGAGCAGTTCTTC
d_call: TRBD1
j_call: TRBJ2-1
cdr3_length: 14
clone_size: NA
v_call: TRBV19

cdr3_aa: CASSPQGTGELFF
cdr3_nt: TGTGCCAGCAGCCCCCAGGGGACCGGGGAGCTGTTTTTT
d_call: NA
j_call: TRBJ2-2
cdr3_length: 13
clone_size: few
v_call: TRBV11-2

cdr3_aa: CSVGDSDNQPQHF
cdr3_nt: TGCAGCGTAGGAGACAGCGACAATCAGCCCCAGCATTTT
d_call: NA
j_call: TRBJ1-5
cdr3_length: 13
clone_size: NA
v_call: TRBV29-1

cdr3_aa: CASSGPGQGNEQFF
cdr3_nt: TGTGCCAGCAGCGGACCGGGACAGGGTAATGAGCAGTTCTTC
d_call: TRBD1
j_call: TRBJ2-1
cdr3_length: 14
clone_size: NA
v_call: TRBV9

cdr3_aa: CASSRRLAGANTGELFF
cdr3_nt: TGTGCCAGCAGCCGTAGACTAGCGGGGGCGAACACCGGGGAGCTGTTTTTT
d_call: TRBD2
j_call: TRBJ2-2
cdr3_length: 17
clone_size: few
v_call: TRBV7-8

cdr3_aa: CASSPGAVDNSPLHF
cdr3_nt: TGTGCCAGCTCACCTGGGGCGGTGGATAATTCACCCCTCCACTTT
d_call: NA
j_call: TRBJ1-6
cdr3_length: 15
clone_size: NA
v_call: TRBV18

cdr3_aa: CASRGGGVNYGYTF
cdr3_nt: TGTGCCAGCAGAGGCGGGGGCGTTAACTATGGCTACACCTTC
d_call: NA
j_call: TRBJ1-2
cdr3_length: 14
clone_size: NA
v_call: TRBV6-1

cdr3_aa: CASSQDELGPGELFF
cdr3_nt: TGCGCCAGCAGCCAAGATGAGTTGGGGCCCGGGGAGCTGTTTTTT
d_call: NA
j_call: TRBJ2-2
cdr3_length: 15
clone_size: NA
v_call: TRBV4-1

cdr3_aa: CASSPGGTVYGYTF
cdr3_nt: TGTGCCAGCAGCCCGGGGGGGACGGTTTATGGCTACACCTTC
d_call: NA
j_call: TRBJ1-2
cdr3_length: 14
clone_size: NA
v_call: TRBV5-4

cdr3_aa: CASSLVESSNEQYF
cdr3_nt: TGTGCCAGCAGTTTAGTGGAGTCATCTAACGAGCAGTACTTC
d_call: NA
j_call: TRBJ2-7
cdr3_length: 14
clone_size: NA
v_call: TRBV27